The clone carrying this TCR beta chain was counted once. The CDR3 runs to 16 residues. Germline CDR1 SQVTM, CDR2 ANQGSEA. V was clipped by 6 bases and J by 6 bases; unmatched bases: 10. This entry belongs to a study of blood T cell repertoires in COVID-19. Clones were read by immunoSEQ multiplex PCR, and TCRdb kept only the in-frame ones, dropping some. The sample records 90,000 to 100,000 clones, about 86% being singletons. This receptor was obtained from a man older than 75 with acute or convalescent COVID-19. V and J are TRBV29-1 and TRBJ2-2; TRBD2 agrees at 13 bases. The sequenced material came from peripheral blood. The CDR3 DNA is TGCAGCGTCTACCGGACTAGCGGGAGTCGGGCCGGGGAGCTGTTTTTT. This encodes CSVYRTSGSRAGELFF.